This T cell receptor (beta chain) is from a study of blood T cell repertoires in COVID-19. As for the study in general: The United States, Italy and Spain supplied acute and convalescent COVID-19 samples. T cells, B-cell-depleted T cells, or PBMCs supplied cDNA or gDNA.

Germline assignment: CDR1 KGHDR and CDR2 SFDVKD. This CDR3 spans 16 amino acids. Deletions cut 9 bases from V and 8 bases from J, with 25 bases between. Authors' processing steps: Amplification with reference gene primers provided the estimates of nucleated cell counts. The assay was immunoSEQ multiplex PCR, and TCRdb's table has in-frame clones only and misses some. The V and J calls and clone size are taken from that table; D and trimming were inferred from the DNA. Among about 23,000 clones listed, 80% to 95% were seen once. The J gene is TRBJ2-4, the V gene TRBV24-1; D is perhaps TRBD2 (5 bases). Sequencing was done on a sample of peripheral blood. This clonotype was sampled from a human donor in a cohort sampled during active COVID-19. The CDR3 DNA follows: TGTGCCACCCTCGATGGGCGGGTCAAAGACGAGGACATTCAGTACTTC. Protein product: CATLDGRVKDEDIQYF.